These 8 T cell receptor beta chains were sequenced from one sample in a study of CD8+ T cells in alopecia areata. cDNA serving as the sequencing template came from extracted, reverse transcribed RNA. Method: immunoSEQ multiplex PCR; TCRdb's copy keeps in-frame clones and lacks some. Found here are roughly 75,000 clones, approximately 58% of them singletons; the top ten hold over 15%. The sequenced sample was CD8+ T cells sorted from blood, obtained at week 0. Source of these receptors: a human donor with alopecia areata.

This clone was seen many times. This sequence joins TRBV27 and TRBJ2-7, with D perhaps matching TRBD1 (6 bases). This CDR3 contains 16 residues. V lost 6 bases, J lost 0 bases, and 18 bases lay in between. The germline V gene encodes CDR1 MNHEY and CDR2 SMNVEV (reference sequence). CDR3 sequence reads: CASRLGALGTSYEQYF. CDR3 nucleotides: TGTGCCAGCAGGCTGGGGGCCTTAGGGACCTCCTACGAGCAGTACTTC.

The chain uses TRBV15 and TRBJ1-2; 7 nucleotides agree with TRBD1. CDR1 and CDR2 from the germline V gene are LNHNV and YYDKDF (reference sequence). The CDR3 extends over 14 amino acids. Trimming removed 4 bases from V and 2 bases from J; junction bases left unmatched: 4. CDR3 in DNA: TGTGCCACCAGCACAGACAGGGCCAACTATGGCTACACCTTC. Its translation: CATSTDRANYGYTF.

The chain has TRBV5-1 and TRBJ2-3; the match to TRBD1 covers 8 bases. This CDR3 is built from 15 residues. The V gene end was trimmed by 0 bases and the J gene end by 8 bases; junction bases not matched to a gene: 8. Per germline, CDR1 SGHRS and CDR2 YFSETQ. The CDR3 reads CASSLGQGTQGTQYF. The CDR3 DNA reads TGCGCCAGCAGCTTGGGACAGGGGACCCAGGGTACGCAGTATTTT.

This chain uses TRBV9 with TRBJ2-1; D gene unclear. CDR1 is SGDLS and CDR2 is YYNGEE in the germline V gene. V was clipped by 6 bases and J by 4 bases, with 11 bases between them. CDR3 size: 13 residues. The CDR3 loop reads CASKAAEYNEQFF. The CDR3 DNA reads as TGTGCCAGCAAGGCGGCCGAATACAATGAGCAGTTCTTC.

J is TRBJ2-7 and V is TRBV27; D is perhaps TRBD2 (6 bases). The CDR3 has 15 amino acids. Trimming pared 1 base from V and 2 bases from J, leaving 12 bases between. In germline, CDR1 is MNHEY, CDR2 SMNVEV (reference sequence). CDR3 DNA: TGTGCCAGCAGTTTATACGGGGGTGCGACCTACGAGCAGTACTTC. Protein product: CASSLYGGATYEQYF.

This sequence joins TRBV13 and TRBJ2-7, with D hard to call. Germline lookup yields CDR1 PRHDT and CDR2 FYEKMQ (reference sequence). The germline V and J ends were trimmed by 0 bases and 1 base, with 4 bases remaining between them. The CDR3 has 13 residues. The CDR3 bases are TGTGCCAGCAGCTTAGGCGTGTCCTACGAGCAGTACTTC. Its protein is CASSLGVSYEQYF.

The CDR3 here is CASSLMGRGNNEQFF. For the CDR3, the DNA is TGTGCCAGCAGCTTAATGGGCAGGGGAAACAATGAGCAGTTCTTC. V usage is TRBV7-3 and J usage is TRBJ2-1; a weak D match, TRBD1 (6 bases). Germline CDR1 is SGHTA and CDR2 is FQGTGA. The germline V and J ends were trimmed by 1 base and 5 bases, with 12 bases remaining between them. CDR3 length: 15 residues.

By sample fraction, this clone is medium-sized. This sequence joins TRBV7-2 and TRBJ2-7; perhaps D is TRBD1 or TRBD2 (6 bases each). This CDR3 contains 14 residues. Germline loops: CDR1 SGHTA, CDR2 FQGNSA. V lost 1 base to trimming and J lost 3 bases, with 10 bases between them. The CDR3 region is CASSLGGGLYEQYF. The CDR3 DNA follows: TGTGCCAGCAGCTTAGGTGGGGGGCTCTACGAGCAGTACTTC.